This is a list of T cell receptor beta chains from one sample in a study of T cells after yellow fever vaccination. Via MiXCR, TCRdb re-called the 5' RACE reads, giving one row per CDR3 protein. The table lists some 73,000 distinct CDR3 sequences, around 7.3% of them singletons. Sequenced material: CD8+ T cells sorted from PBMCs, taken on the day of the yellow fever booster vaccination. The receptors derive from a man aged 25-45 years who received the YFV17D yellow fever vaccine. CDR3s include the opening cysteine and the closing phenylalanine or tryptophan. The order of the fields is V gene, CDR3 protein.

TRBV11-1 CASSSGDGLTGTNTEAFF
TRBV24-1 CATSDFGQADTQYF
TRBV7-9 CASSPRDNSYEQYF
TRBV11-2 CASSLGPYPGLPSGEQFF
TRBV5-1 CASSSGTENTEAFF
TRBV6-5 CASSYRIGVETQYF
TRBV12-5 CASGLAVNNEQFF
TRBV6-5 CASSYSQGRNEQFF
TRBV29-1 CSVEDPGQGANEQYF
TRBV20-1 CSARGAGGPGETQYF
TRBV20-1 CSARDQYSFAGASTDTQYF
TRBV14 CASSQDIHLLTTGRTEAFF
TRBV29-1 CSARPLGNEQFF
TRBV7-9 CASGGRMGAFSYEQYF
TRBV20-1 CSARDRPYTGELFF
TRBV4-3 CASSQDMVNPSSGNTIYF
TRBV7-6 CASSSGLAGGTDTQYF
TRBV6-5 CASSYLGEAAYNEQFF
TRBV14 CASSHEGYTQYF
TRBV2 CASSETTAYEQYF
TRBV2 CASKRGTGELFF
TRBV7-6 CASSPLAGYADTQYF
TRBV24-1 CATSGPEQETQYF
TRBV28 CASKGGIRNEQFF
TRBV20-1 CSARGLSGRSYEQYF
TRBV29-1 CSVEVTGQLFF
TRBV6-5 CASSYSGLASPNEQFF
TRBV10-3 CAIRSSGSSYEQYF